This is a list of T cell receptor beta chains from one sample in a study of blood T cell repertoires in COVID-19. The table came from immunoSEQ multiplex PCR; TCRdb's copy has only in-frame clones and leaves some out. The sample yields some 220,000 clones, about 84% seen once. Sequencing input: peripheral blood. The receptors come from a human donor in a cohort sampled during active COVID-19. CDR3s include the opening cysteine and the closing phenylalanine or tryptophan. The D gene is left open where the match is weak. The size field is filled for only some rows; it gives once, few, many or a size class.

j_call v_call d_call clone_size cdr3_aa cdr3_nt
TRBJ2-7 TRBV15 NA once CATSPGGLSYEQYF TGTGCCACCAGCCCCGGAGGTCTAAGTTACGAGCAGTACTTC
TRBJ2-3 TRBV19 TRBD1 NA CASTPGQGVGTQYF TGTGCCAGTACCCCGGGACAGGGTGTAGGTACGCAGTATTTT
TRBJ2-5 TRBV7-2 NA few CASSLKGESVTQYF TGTGCCAGCAGCTTAAAGGGGGAGAGTGTGACCCAGTACTTC
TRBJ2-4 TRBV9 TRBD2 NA CASSVVGGGAKIAKNIQYF TGTGCCAGCAGCGTAGTGGGCGGGGGGGCCAAAATAGCCAAAAACATTCAGTACTTC
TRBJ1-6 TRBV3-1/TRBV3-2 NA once CASSLRGKNSPLHF TGTGCCAGCAGCCTTCGCGGCAAGAATTCACCCCTCCACTTT
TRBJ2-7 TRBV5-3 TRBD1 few CARSLWTGRKQYF TGTGCCAGAAGCCTCTGGACAGGGAGAAAGCAGTACTTC
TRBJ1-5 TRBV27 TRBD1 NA CASSLSWTGNQPQHF TGTGCCAGCAGTTTATCCTGGACAGGGAATCAGCCCCAGCATTTT
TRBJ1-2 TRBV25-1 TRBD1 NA CASSGDGEGQVYYGYTF TGTGCCAGCAGTGGGGACGGGGAGGGACAGGTTTACTATGGCTACACCTTC
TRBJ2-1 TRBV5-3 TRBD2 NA CARSPTGTREPRPGFF TGTGCCAGAAGCCCTACCGGGACTAGGGAACCCCGTCCTGGATTCTTC
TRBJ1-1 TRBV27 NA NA CASSLLTGPNTEAFF TGTGCCAGCAGTTTACTAACAGGGCCGAACACTGAAGCTTTCTTT
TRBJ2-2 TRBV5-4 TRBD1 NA CASSFPGQGRSTGELFF TGTGCCAGCAGCTTTCCGGGACAGGGGAGGAGCACCGGGGAGCTGTTTTTT
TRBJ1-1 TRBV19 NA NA CASSIGGAEAFF TGTGCCAGTAGTATCGGGGGTGCTGAAGCTTTCTTT
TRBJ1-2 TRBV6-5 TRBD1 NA CASSAGQSYGYTF TGTGCCAGCAGCGCGGGACAGAGCTATGGCTACACCTTC
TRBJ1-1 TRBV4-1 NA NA CASSQEWPGDTEAFF TGCGCCAGCAGCCAAGAATGGCCGGGGGACACTGAAGCTTTCTTT
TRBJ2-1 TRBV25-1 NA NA CASSPPGTSSGNEQFF TGTGCCAGCAGTCCCCCCGGGACTTCGTCGGGCAATGAGCAGTTCTTC
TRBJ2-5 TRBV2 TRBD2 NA CASSGTSGETQYF TGTGCCAGCTCCGGGACTAGCGGAGAGACCCAGTACTTC
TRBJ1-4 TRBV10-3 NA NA CAISESGGANEKLFF TGTGCCATCAGTGAGTCGGGAGGGGCTAATGAAAAACTGTTTTTT
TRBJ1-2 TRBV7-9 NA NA CASSLDSLYNYGYTF TGTGCCAGCAGCTTAGACAGCCTATACAACTATGGCTACACCTTC
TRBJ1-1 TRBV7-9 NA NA CASSSLWGDGNTEAFF TGTGCCAGCAGCTCCCTCTGGGGGGATGGGAACACTGAAGCTTTCTTT
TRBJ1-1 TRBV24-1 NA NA CATSGPLQAEAFF TGTGCCACCAGTGGCCCGCTACAGGCTGAAGCTTTCTTT
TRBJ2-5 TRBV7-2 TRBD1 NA CASSQGQGAETQYF TGTGCCAGCAGCCAAGGACAGGGGGCAGAGACCCAGTACTTC
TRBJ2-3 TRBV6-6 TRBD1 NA CASSYPRTGGSDTQYF TGTGCCAGCAGTTACCCCCGGACAGGGGGATCAGATACGCAGTATTTT
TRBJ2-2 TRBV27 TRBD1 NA CASRQGTTLTGELFF TGTGCCAGCAGACAGGGGACAACTCTCACCGGGGAGCTGTTTTTT
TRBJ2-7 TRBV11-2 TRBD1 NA CASSPTTGATYEQYF TGTGCCAGCAGCCCCACGACAGGGGCAACCTACGAGCAGTACTTC
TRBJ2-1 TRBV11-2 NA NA CASSLYRGGFVEQFF TGTGCCAGCAGCTTATATAGGGGCGGTTTTGTTGAGCAGTTCTTC
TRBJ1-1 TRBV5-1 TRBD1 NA CASGTGIDTEAFF TGCGCCAGCGGGACAGGGATCGACACTGAAGCTTTCTTT
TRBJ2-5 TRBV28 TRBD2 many CASRSGSSIQETQYF TGTGCCAGTCGTAGCGGGTCTTCTATACAAGAGACCCAGTACTTC
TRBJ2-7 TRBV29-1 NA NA CSVANSYEQYF TGCAGCGTTGCTAACTCCTACGAGCAGTACTTC
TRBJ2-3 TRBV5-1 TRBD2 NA CASSFRAGGDTQYF TGCGCCAGCAGCTTCCGAGCGGGAGGAGATACGCAGTATTTT
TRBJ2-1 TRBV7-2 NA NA CASSTDRRHEQFF TGTGCCAGCAGCACAGACAGGCGCCATGAGCAGTTCTTC
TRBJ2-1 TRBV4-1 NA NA CASSQDVGRNNEQFF TGCGCCAGCAGCCAAGATGTTGGGCGTAACAATGAGCAGTTCTTC
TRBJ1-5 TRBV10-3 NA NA CAISDMTVGQPQHF TGTGCCATCAGTGATATGACAGTAGGGCAGCCCCAGCATTTT
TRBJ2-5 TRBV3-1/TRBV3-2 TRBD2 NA CASSQELAGQETQYF TGTGCCAGCAGCCAAGAGCTAGCGGGGCAAGAGACCCAGTACTTC
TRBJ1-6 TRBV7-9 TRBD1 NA CASSLVGQGNSPLHF TGTGCCAGCAGCTTAGTAGGACAGGGTAATTCACCCCTCCACTTT
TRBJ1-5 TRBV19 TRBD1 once CASSTGTGIGEPQHF TGTGCCAGTAGTACCGGGACAGGGATCGGGGAGCCCCAGCATTTT